Each of the 16 T cell receptor beta chains below was sequenced from the same sample in a study of shared clonotypes between healthy human individuals. Repertoires were generated with immunoSEQ multiplex PCR, while TCRdb's copy carries only in-frame clones and drops some. The table records a few million clones, more than 85% of them present only once. Sample: naive CD4+ T cells from PBMCs. Subset denoted: CD45RA+ positively selected. These receptors all stem from a man in his late teens or twenties in good health. Some clones in this sample may be carry-over from other donors' samples.

The chain uses TRBV5-1 and TRBJ1-3, with D tentatively TRBD1 (6 bases). This CDR3 is 15 amino acids long. Trimming left V 4 bases short and J 2 bases short, with 13 bases between. In germline, CDR1 is SGHRS, CDR2 YFSETQ. CDR3 region: CASSPVGGTGNTIYF. The CDR3 DNA reads as TGCGCCAGCAGCCCCGTGGGGGGCACTGGAAACACCATATATTTT. The full variable domain, rest sourced from reference TRBV5-1 and TRBJ1-3, is KAGVTQTPRYLIKTRGQQVTLSCSPISGHRSVSWYQQTPGQGLQFLFEYFSETQRNKGNFPGRFSGRQFSNSRSEMNVSTLELGDSALYLCASSPVGGTGNTIYFGEGSWLTVV.

This clone was seen only a few times. J is TRBJ1-5 and V is TRBV30; D is undetermined. Trimming stripped 2 bases from V and 4 bases from J, with 6 bases between. The CDR3 spans 12 residues. Germline assignment: CDR1 GTSNPN and CDR2 SVGIG (reference sequence). The CDR3 DNA follows: TGTGCCTGGAGTCAGAGAAATCAGCCCCAGCATTTT. Translated, it gives CAWSQRNQPQHF. The variable domain in full, with the rest retrieved from reference TRBV30 and TRBJ1-5, is SQTIHQWPATLVQPVGSPLSLECTVEGTSNPNLYWYRQAAGRGLQLLFYSVGIGQISSEVPQNLSASRPQDRQFILSSKKLLLSDSGFYLCAWSQRNQPQHFGDGTRLSIL.

In its sample, this clone was seen a few times. J is TRBJ1-2 and V is TRBV10-1; D remains unclear. The V end was cut by 6 bases, the J end by 1 base, with 9 bases between. The V gene's germline CDR1 is WNHNN and CDR2 SYGVQD (reference sequence). This CDR3 is built from 13 residues. The CDR3 coding sequence is TGCGCCAGCAGCTCCCAGAGTAACTATGGCTACACCTTC. Protein: CASSSQSNYGYTF.

The rearrangement links TRBV7-9 to TRBJ2-6; the D gene is possibly TRBD2 (6 bases). The CDR3 consists of 16 residues. Trimming took off 1 base at V and 4 bases at J, with 11 bases between the two ends. Germline V CDR1 and CDR2: SEHNR, FQNEAQ (reference sequence). The CDR3 here is CASSLGRGMGANVLTF. CDR3 in DNA: TGTGCCAGCAGCTTAGGGCGGGGCATGGGGGCCAACGTCCTGACTTTC. Combining the CDR3 with reference TRBV7-9 and TRBJ2-6 gives the whole variable domain DTGVSQNPRHKITKRGQNVTFRCDPISEHNRLYWYRQTLGQGPEFLTYFQNEAQLEKSRLLSDRFSAERPKGSFSTLEIQRTEQGDSAMYLCASSLGRGMGANVLTFGAGSRLTVL.

This sequence joins TRBV4-1 and TRBJ2-1, with TRBD2 matching over 7 bases. Looked up from germline, CDR1 is MGHRA and CDR2 is YSYEKL. The CDR3 runs to 15 residues. After removal of 4 bases from V and 7 bases from J, the junction contained 10 bases not matched to a gene. CDR3 DNA: TGCGCCAGCAGCCTACTAGCGACAGTTAGTAATGAGCAGTTCTTC. Amino acids: CASSLLATVSNEQFF.

In its sample, this clone was seen once. V usage is TRBV5-1 and J usage is TRBJ2-7, with D perhaps TRBD1 or TRBD2 (5 bases each). The CDR3 covers 16 residues. V was cut by 1 base and J by 6 bases, with 20 bases left in between. CDR1 SGHRS and CDR2 YFSETQ come from the germline V gene. Here the CDR3 reads CASSLSGLDVGAEQYF. Here the CDR3 DNA reads TGCGCCAGCAGCTTGAGCGGCTTGGACGTCGGGGCCGAGCAGTACTTC.

The rearrangement uses TRBV5-1 and TRBJ2-3; 7 bases match TRBD2. After removal of 3 bases from V and 0 bases from J, the junction contained 4 bases not matched to a gene. From germline, CDR1 is SGHRS and CDR2 YFSETQ. The CDR3 runs to 15 residues. CDR3 sequence reads: CASSSPGGSTDTQYF. CDR3 in DNA: TGCGCCAGCAGCTCACCGGGGGGTAGCACAGATACGCAGTATTTT.

The rearrangement links TRBV28 to TRBJ1-2; weak D call: TRBD1 (6 bases). V was cut by 6 bases and J by 3 bases, with 14 bases left in between. The CDR3 contains 14 residues. Germline-derived CDR1 and CDR2 are MDHEN and SYDVKM. The CDR3 nucleotides are TGTGCCAGCAGCACAACAGGGATTTACTATGGCTACACCTTC. Translation gives CASSTTGIYYGYTF.

The chain has TRBV4-2 and TRBJ2-1, with 9 nucleotides matching TRBD2. Germline V gene data show CDR1 as LGHNA and CDR2 as YNFKEQ. The V and J ends lost 8 bases and 7 bases, in that order; junction bases with no gene match: 9. The length of the CDR3 is 14 residues. In DNA, the CDR3 is TGTGCCAGCCTTAGCGGGAGTCTAGGGAATGAGCAGTTCTTC. It encodes CASLSGSLGNEQFF.

The V gene is TRBV6-5, the J gene TRBJ2-2; tentatively, D is TRBD2 (7 bases). Germline-derived CDR1 and CDR2 are MNHEY and SVGAGI. CDR3 length: 14 residues. V was trimmed by 6 bases and J by 5 bases, leaving 13 bases between them. CDR3: CASSRGGGTGELFF. As DNA, the CDR3 is TGTGCCAGCAGCCGGGGAGGGGGGACCGGGGAGCTGTTTTTT.

A word on this clone: One end of the junction varies from germline; a read error may be responsible. This chain joins TRBV7-2 and TRBJ2-7; a weak D match, TRBD2 (5 bases). The CDR3 runs 14 residues. Germline assignment: CDR1 SGHTA and CDR2 FQGNSA. Written as DNA, the CDR3 is TGTGCCAGCACCTTAGGTGCGGGTGCCTACGAGCAGTACTTC. Translated: CASTLGAGAYEQYF.

The gene calls are TRBV10-3 and TRBJ2-3; D is ambiguous. The germline V and J ends were trimmed by 7 bases and 0 bases, with 8 bases remaining between them. The CDR3 consists of 13 residues. CDR1 ENHRY and CDR2 SYGVKD come from the germline V gene. The CDR3 DNA reads as TGTGCCATCAAGGGCGGTAGCACAGATACGCAGTATTTT. Its translation is CAIKGGSTDTQYF.

This clone occurred once. The rearrangement uses TRBV11-3 and TRBJ2-2, with D maybe TRBD1 (6 bases). Per the germline V gene, CDR1 is SGHNT and CDR2 is YENEEA. This CDR3 is built from 15 residues. Trimming took off 6 bases at V and 0 bases at J, with 11 bases between the two ends. CDR3: CASRKGGSNTGELFF. The CDR3 region has the DNA TGTGCCAGCAGAAAAGGGGGTTCGAACACCGGGGAGCTGTTTTTT.

About this clone itself: This CDR3 is also generated by other DNA sequences in the sample. V gene TRBV28 combines with J gene TRBJ1-3; D is possibly TRBD1 (6 bases). The V gene's germline CDR1 is MDHEN and CDR2 SYDVKM. V was trimmed by 6 bases and J by 7 bases, leaving 13 bases between them. The CDR3 is 13 residues long. DNA of the CDR3: TGTGCCAGCAGCCTACAAGGGGGGAACACCATATATTTT. This sequence encodes CASSLQGGNTIYF.

This clone was counted once. J is TRBJ2-3 and V is TRBV9; 10 nucleotides agree with TRBD2. Germline V gene lookup returns CDR1 SGDLS and CDR2 YYNGEE. V trimming: 3 bases; J trimming: 2 bases; junction bases outside the gene matches: 6. The CDR3 totals 16 residues. CDR3 in amino acids: CASSARTSGNTDTQYF. CDR3 coding DNA: TGTGCCAGCAGCGCCCGGACTAGCGGAAACACAGATACGCAGTATTTT.

A few counts support this clone. The V gene is TRBV5-1, the J gene TRBJ1-3; 7 bases are a match to TRBD1. The CDR3 loop spans 16 amino acids. Germline V gene lookup returns CDR1 SGHRS and CDR2 YFSETQ. V trimming: 3 bases; J trimming: 0 bases; junction bases outside the gene matches: 6. The DNA for the CDR3 is TGCGCCAGCAGCTCCCGGGACAGCACCTCTGGAAACACCATATATTTT. Amino acid sequence: CASSSRDSTSGNTIYF.